This entry is about one T cell receptor (beta chain). This specimen belongs to a study of blood T cell repertoires in COVID-19. Study-wide context: Material from acute and convalescent COVID-19 was sourced from the United States, Italy and Spain. Sources were T cells, B-cell-depleted T cells, or PBMCs; the material itself was cDNA or gDNA.

In the authors' methods: Reference gene primers were amplified, and this amplification served to estimate nucleated cell counts. Some clones are missing from TCRdb's copy, which holds only in-frame ones; the method was immunoSEQ multiplex PCR. V and J calls and clone size are given by that table; D and trimming were obtained from the DNA. The sample lists 400,000 to 450,000 clones; around 91% were seen once. This CDR3 comprises 13 residues. V trimming: 6 bases; J trimming: 5 bases; junction bases outside the gene matches: 5. Per germline, CDR1 SGHTA and CDR2 FQGTGA. Followed longitudinally, the Seattle patients had been enrolled during active infection.

The rearrangement links TRBV7-3 to TRBJ1-2; 8 bases match TRBD1. The sequence was collected from a woman in her thirties or forties with COVID-19, enrolled during active disease. Sequencing input: peripheral blood. The CDR3 is CASSLDRVYGYTF. The DNA for the CDR3 is TGTGCCAGCAGTTTGGACAGGGTTTATGGCTACACCTTC.